This T cell receptor (beta chain) was sequenced for a study of cytomegalovirus exposure and HLA in healthy donors (TCRdb year 2017). Background on the whole study: According to a later analysis, the approximately 120 validation repertoires were produced on the same platform as the approximately 600 repertoires of the first cohort. The study aimed to test whether signatures of past pathogen exposure could be identified by cataloging public T cell receptors. Along with the approximately 650-subject first cohort, a separate validation cohort of over 90 different subjects was used. High-throughput TCR immunosequencing, statistical association of individual TCRs with disease status, and machine learning were combined to predict cytomegalovirus infection status. General findings and caveats noted by the study authors: The study gave a list of some 150 TCR beta chains associated with cytomegalovirus. In vitro tests confirmed that three of the cytomegalovirus-associated TCR beta chains recognize cytomegalovirus antigens. While some public TCRs were present in many individuals, most TCR sequences turned up only very rarely across donors. The authors suggested that the approach could potentially be generalized to other disease states and immunological phenotypes. Of the cluster scores, 85% to 95% were above 0 in a later analysis, which found that TCRs clustered in the first cohort also tended to co-occur in the 120 validation repertoires. A later analysis lacked HLA typing for the validation cohort, so it scored co-occurrence in that cohort across all 120 repertoires. In both the original and validation cohorts, the classifier was reported to diagnose cytomegalovirus status with high specificity and sensitivity.

Remarks on this clone: What antigen it recognizes has not been identified. The record has no base qualities; no much larger clone is one base away.

Trimming leaves V shorter by 3 bases and J shorter by 5 bases, with the junction holding 14 bases beyond the gene matches. Measured from the cysteine to the phenylalanine, the CDR3 is 19 residues long. Only the CDR3 part of the read is kept: 57 bases, read in frame from the first base. The CDR1 and CDR2 encoded by the germline V gene (reference sequence) are LNHDA and SQIVND. Preparation of the library involved the immunoSEQ multiplex PCR assay. Per the authors' processing: A statistical classification framework was built for diagnosing cytomegalovirus status from the catalog of TCR beta chain sequences. This is the immuneACCESS table as TCRdb keeps it, with only in-frame sequences that have V and J called. A part of the clones is gone; compared with another copy, unresolved V genes explain less than half, and the rest is unexplained. The D gene and trimming were derived from the DNA, and the V and J assignments and clone size from that table. This sample has under 200,000 clones in its table, and roughly 89% of those were observed once. Clones ranked in the top ten supply around 3.8% of the sample.

The donors belonged to the validation cohort of about 120 subjects, which was separate from the approximately 700-subject first cohort. The source is a man between 18 and 35 years old in good health and CMV-seropositive. Sequencing input: PBMCs. Rearrangement joined TRBV19 to TRBJ2-3, with 13 middle bases fitting TRBD2. The DNA is TGTGCCAGTAGTATTTTCCAGGGACTAGCGGGATTGAATGGAGATACGCAGTATTTT. Translated, it reads CASSIFQGLAGLNGDTQYF. With the rest looked up from the reference TRBV19 and TRBJ2-3 genes rather than sequenced, the full variable domain is DGGITQSPKYLFRKEGQNVTLSCEQNLNHDAMYWYRQDPGQGLRLIYYSQIVNDFQKGDIAEGYSVSREKKESFPLTVTSAQKNPTAFYLCASSIFQGLAGLNGDTQYFGPGTRLTVL.